This is a list of T cell receptor beta chains from one sample in a study of cytomegalovirus exposure and HLA in healthy donors. Assay used: immunoSEQ multiplex PCR; TCRdb lists only in-frame clones, some missing. The sample comprises under 150,000 clones, around 72% of which are singletons, and over 1.5% rests with the top ten. Sequenced: PBMCs. The receptors here all came from a woman between 40 and 50 years old in good health and CMV-seronegative. The CDR3 runs from the conserved cysteine through the conserved F or W. A D gene is named only where the DNA matches it firmly. Clone size is shown for a subset of rows, as once, few, many or a class of expanded clone.

clone size,D gene,V gene,J gene,CDR3 protein,CDR3 DNA
-,TRBD2,TRBV5-1,TRBJ2-3,CASSLASGNTDTQYF,TGCGCCAGCAGCTTGGCTAGCGGAAACACAGATACGCAGTATTTT
-,-,TRBV7-8,TRBJ2-6,CASSLVVIEGSGANVLTF,TGTGCCAGCAGCTTAGTAGTAATTGAGGGCTCTGGGGCCAACGTCCTGACTTTC
-,TRBD2,TRBV5-6,TRBJ2-2,CASSPQLAGGSGELFF,TGTGCCAGCAGCCCCCAGCTAGCGGGGGGGTCCGGGGAGCTGTTTTTT
-,-,TRBV11-2,TRBJ2-2,CASSLGTSNTGELFF,TGTGCCAGCAGCTTAGGGACTTCCAACACCGGGGAGCTGTTTTTT
-,TRBD1,TRBV30,TRBJ1-1,CAWSVGTGGFKNTEAFF,TGTGCCTGGAGTGTAGGGACAGGCGGATTCAAGAACACTGAAGCTTTCTTT
-,TRBD1,TRBV6-5,TRBJ2-7,CASSTGGTYEQYF,TGTGCCAGCAGTACAGGGGGAACCTACGAGCAGTACTTC
-,-,TRBV27,TRBJ1-3,CASSLSGGGNTIYF,TGTGCCAGCAGTTTATCGGGGGGAGGAAACACCATATATTTT
-,TRBD1,TRBV30,TRBJ2-1,CAWTVRDRDYNEQFF,TGTGCCTGGACGGTCCGAGACAGGGACTACAATGAGCAGTTCTTC
few,TRBD2,TRBV5-6,TRBJ2-7,CASSARWLVREGYGQYF,TGTGCCAGCAGCGCCCGGTGGTTGGTGCGGGAGGGGTACGGGCAGTACTTC
-,-,TRBV27,TRBJ2-2,CASTSSASAANTGELFF,TGTGCCAGCACTTCCTCGGCTAGCGCTGCGAACACCGGGGAGCTGTTTTTT
-,TRBD2,TRBV5-6,TRBJ2-7,CASSFGLAGPSYEQYF,TGTGCCAGCAGCTTCGGTCTAGCGGGGCCCTCCTACGAGCAGTACTTC
-,-,TRBV6-1,TRBJ1-1,CASRGLGGRPEAFF,TGTGCCAGCCGTGGGCTGGGTGGGCGACCTGAAGCTTTCTTT
-,-,TRBV27,TRBJ2-7,CASSLGQRGVWQYF,TGTGCCAGCAGTTTGGGACAGAGGGGGGTATGGCAGTACTTC
-,-,TRBV6-1,TRBJ2-1,CASSEDSGPYNEQFF,TGTGCCAGCAGTGAAGATAGCGGCCCCTACAATGAGCAGTTCTTC
once,TRBD2,TRBV5-1,TRBJ2-2,CASSPGLATNTGELFF,TGCGCCAGCAGCCCTGGACTAGCGACGAACACCGGGGAGCTGTTTTTT
-,TRBD2,TRBV25-1,TRBJ2-1,CASSERGLAVAREQFF,TGTGCCAGCAGTGAAAGAGGACTAGCGGTCGCGCGTGAGCAGTTCTTC
once,TRBD2,TRBV9,TRBJ2-3,CASGTSGTDTQYF,TGTGCCAGCGGGACTAGCGGCACAGATACGCAGTATTTT
-,TRBD2,TRBV27,TRBJ2-7,CASSGRDGAYEQYF,TGTGCCAGCAGTGGGAGGGACGGCGCCTACGAGCAGTACTTC
-,-,TRBV13,TRBJ1-6,CASSNQGGDGNSPLHF,TGTGCCAGCAGCAACCAAGGGGGTGACGGGAATTCACCCCTCCACTTT
-,TRBD2,TRBV28,TRBJ2-3,CASSWGTTPDTQYF,TGTGCCAGCAGTTGGGGGACTACCCCTGATACGCAGTATTTT
-,TRBD2,TRBV9,TRBJ2-1,CASSVATGIAGGIEQFF,TGTGCCAGCAGCGTAGCTACGGGGATAGCGGGAGGGATTGAGCAGTTCTTC
-,-,TRBV6-5,TRBJ1-1,CASKTGQEMNTEAFF,TGTGCCAGCAAAACGGGACAAGAGATGAACACTGAAGCTTTCTTT
once,TRBD1,TRBV27,TRBJ2-7,CASSFGTGRLSYEQYF,TGTGCCAGCAGTTTCGGGACAGGGCGCCTTTCCTACGAGCAGTACTTC
-,TRBD1,TRBV19,TRBJ1-2,CASRSSTGHHYGYTF,TGTGCCAGTAGATCGTCGACAGGGCACCACTATGGCTACACCTTC
-,-,TRBV2,TRBJ2-7,CASHLGQGGYEQYF,TGTGCCAGCCACCTAGGGCAGGGAGGCTACGAGCAGTACTTC
-,-,TRBV28,TRBJ2-5,CASSSPAQETQYF,TGTGCCAGCAGTTCCCCAGCGCAAGAGACCCAGTACTTC
once,TRBD1,TRBV15,TRBJ1-6,CATSTQGSYNSPLHF,TGTGCCACCAGCACACAGGGGTCCTATAATTCACCCCTCCACTTT
-,-,TRBV7-2,TRBJ1-3,CASSLGASGNTIYF,TGTGCCAGCAGCTTAGGAGCCTCTGGAAACACCATATATTTT
-,-,TRBV5-1,TRBJ1-1,CASSLEYGTEAFF,TGCGCCAGCAGCTTGGAATACGGCACTGAAGCTTTCTTT
-,TRBD1,TRBV7-8,TRBJ1-1,CASSFRTGENTEAFF,TGTGCCAGCAGCTTCCGGACAGGGGAGAACACTGAAGCTTTCTTT
-,-,TRBV28,TRBJ2-7,CASSLRGSYEQYF,TGTGCCAGCAGTTTACGCGGGTCCTACGAGCAGTACTTC
-,TRBD1,TRBV2,TRBJ2-7,CASIARTGGSYEQYF,TGTGCCAGCATAGCACGGACAGGGGGCTCCTACGAGCAGTACTTC
few,TRBD1,TRBV7-9,TRBJ2-7,CASSESGTGAYEQYF,TGTGCCAGCAGCGAGTCCGGGACAGGGGCGTACGAGCAGTACTTC
few,TRBD1,TRBV7-8,TRBJ1-2,CASSLRPPGQGANYGYTF,TGTGCCAGCAGCTTACGACCCCCAGGACAGGGGGCTAACTATGGCTACACCTTC
-,-,TRBV15,TRBJ2-7,CATSSYTGNEQYF,TGTGCCACCAGCAGTTATACAGGGAACGAGCAGTACTTC
-,TRBD1,TRBV15,TRBJ2-7,CATSTYRGPYEQYF,TGTGCCACCAGCACGTACAGGGGACCCTACGAGCAGTACTTC
-,-,TRBV19,TRBJ1-4,CASSHRAAVEKLFF,TGTGCCAGTAGCCACAGGGCTGCGGTTGAAAAACTGTTTTTT